This T cell receptor (beta chain) appears in the sequencing data of a study of regulatory T cells in long-lasting Graves disease. The time point denotes: newly diagnosed GD, antithyroid drugs for less than 3 months. With RNA extracted from PBMCs as input, the TCR library was made. Both iRepertoire HTBI primers and Arm-PCR of CDR3 regions were used to build the TCR beta libraries. TCRdb reanalysed the multiplex PCR reads using MiXCR and keeps one entry per CDR3 protein. The data hold some 460,000 distinct CDR3 sequences, with around 15% observed a single time. This clonotype was counted ten times or more. This same sample was also part of a study on T cells in Graves' hyperthyroidism and ophthalmopathy. That investigation notes: A 13 V-J signature model discriminated ophthalmopathy versus stable hyperthyroidism.

The TCR sequence derives from a man aged 40-55 years with Graves disease. The starting material was peripheral blood mononuclear cells (PBMCs), obtained at new diagnosis, from a patient treated with antithyroid drugs.

The CDR3 DNA sequence: TGTGCCAGCAGTTTAGGCGGGACACGTTACAATGAGCAGTTCTTC. Its protein is CASSLGGTRYNEQFF. The rearrangement joins TRBV12-3 or TRBV12-4 to TRBJ2-1; possibly TRBD1 or TRBD2 for D (6 bases each). Between the trimmed V and J ends, which lost 1 base and 4 bases, there was a span of 11 bases. The CDR3 runs 15 residues.